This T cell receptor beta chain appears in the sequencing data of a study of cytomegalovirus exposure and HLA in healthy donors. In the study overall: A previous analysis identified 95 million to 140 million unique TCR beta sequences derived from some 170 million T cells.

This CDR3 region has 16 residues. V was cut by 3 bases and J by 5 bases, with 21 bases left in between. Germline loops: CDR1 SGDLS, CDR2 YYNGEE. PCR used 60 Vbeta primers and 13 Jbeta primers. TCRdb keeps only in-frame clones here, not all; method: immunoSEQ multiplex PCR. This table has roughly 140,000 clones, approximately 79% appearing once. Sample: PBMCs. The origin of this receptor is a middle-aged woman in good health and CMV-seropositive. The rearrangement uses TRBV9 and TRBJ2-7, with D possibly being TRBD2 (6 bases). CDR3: CASSGAGTLFGNEQYF. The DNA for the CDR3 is TGTGCCAGCAGCGGAGCCGGGACTCTTTTTGGGAACGAGCAGTACTTC.